The source of this T cell receptor beta chain is a study of T cell changes during pregnancy in multiple sclerosis (dated by TCRdb to about 2019). In the study overall: Changes in the T cell repertoire over the course of pregnancy were examined in this study in women with multiple sclerosis.

A word on this clone: The specificity of this receptor is unknown. Base qualities were left out, and no much larger clone turns up one base away.

The CDR3 covers 15 residues, taking in both the cysteine and the phenylalanine. Here the CDR3 DNA is all that survives: 45 bases in frame from base 1. Trimming takes 5 bases off V and 8 bases off J; junction bases not matched to a gene: 10. Sequences MNHEY (CDR1) and SVGAGI (CDR2) are obtained from the germline V gene. Library creation used the immunoSEQ multiplex PCR assay. Drawn from immuneACCESS, this table holds only the in-frame rearrangements with V and J called that TCRdb kept. Clones are partly lost; checked studies trace under half to an unresolved V gene and leave the rest unexplained. This sample lists fewer than 80,000 clones; 91% were detected once. The ten largest clonotypes hold about 0.3% of the sample.

The sequence is built from TRBV6-5 and TRBJ1-2, and 11 bases in between align with TRBD1. This specimen was CD4+ T cells from peripheral blood mononuclear cells, taken in the third trimester of pregnancy. This clonotype was obtained from a female donor in good health, enrolled as a control in a pregnancy study. In nucleotide form, the sequence is TGTGCCAGCAGTAGGTCGGACAGGGGGCGGAAAGGCTACACCTTC. The resulting protein is CASSRSDRGRKGYTF.